Presented here are 18 T cell receptor beta chains from one specimen sequenced in a study of patients and donors after allogeneic stem cell transplantation. TCRdb fed the RT-PCR reads into MiXCR, producing one record per CDR3 protein. The sample consists of around 150,000 distinct CDR3 sequences, approximately 37% of them appearing once. The material sequenced was blood, either unsorted or a sorted T cell fraction (not recorded which). The receptors originated from a human donor who was either an allogeneic HSCT recipient or a stem cell or donor lymphocyte infusion donor (not recorded which). It is not recorded whose cells these are; they may come from a transplant donor.

In this sample, this clonotype turned up a few times. This chain joins TRBV12-3 or TRBV12-4 and TRBJ2-2, with D possibly matching TRBD1 (5 bases). The CDR3 sequence is 14 residues long. V lost 7 bases and J lost 3, with 12 bases in between. The CDR3 sequence is CASKLRRDTGELFF. For the CDR3, the DNA is TGTGCCAGCAAGCTTCGCAGGGACACCGGGGAGCTGTTTTTT.

This clonotype appeared a few times. The rearrangement links TRBV20-1 to TRBJ1-1, with 7 bases lining up with TRBD1. This CDR3 spans 16 amino acids. Looked up from germline, CDR1 is DFQATT and CDR2 is SNEGSKA (reference sequence). The V gene end was trimmed by 0 bases and the J gene end by 1 base; junction bases not matched to a gene: 8. CDR3 sequence reads: CSARDLSGGGNTEAFF. The CDR3, as DNA: TGCAGTGCTAGAGATCTCTCAGGGGGTGGGAACACTGAAGCTTTCTTT.

This clonotype has at least ten counts. This chain connects TRBV10-3 to TRBJ1-3; 8 bases line up with TRBD1. CDR1 is ENHRY, CDR2 SYGVKD, per germline. V trimming: 10 bases; J trimming: 0 bases; junction bases outside the gene matches: 8. The CDR3 runs 15 residues. The CDR3 nucleotides read TGTGCCACCGGACAGGGAGGCCTCTCTGGAAACACCATATATTTT. Amino acid sequence: CATGQGGLSGNTIYF.

The V call is TRBV9, the J call TRBJ1-2; the D gene is possibly TRBD1 (5 bases). CDR1 is SGDLS and CDR2 is YYNGEE in the germline V gene. The CDR3 loop spans 13 amino acids. The V gene lost 0 bases and the J gene lost 6 bases, with 9 bases spanning the gap. This CDR3 reads CASSVAIGDGYTF. The CDR3 DNA is TGTGCCAGCAGCGTAGCTATAGGGGATGGCTACACCTTC.

CDR3 protein: CASSPGGGNQPQHF. Here the CDR3 DNA reads TGTGCCAGCAGTCCCGGGGGAGGTAATCAGCCCCAGCATTTT. The chain carries TRBV12-3 or TRBV12-4 and TRBJ1-5, with a weak D call TRBD1 (5 bases). The V gene lost 5 bases and the J gene lost 4 bases, with 12 bases spanning the gap. This CDR3 is 14 amino acids long.

This clonotype was seen a few times. The chain links TRBV6-2 or TRBV6-3 to TRBJ1-5; 10 bases agree with TRBD1. Trimming took 3 bases from V and 2 from J; bases not matched to a gene: 10. The CDR3 sequence is 18 residues long. Per the germline V gene, CDR1 is MNHEY and CDR2 is SVGEGT. CDR3 sequence: CASSYGDRGARGNQPQHF. The CDR3 bases are TGTGCCAGCAGTTATGGGGACAGGGGAGCTCGGGGCAATCAGCCCCAGCATTTT.

V is TRBV12-3 or TRBV12-4 and J is TRBJ2-1; tentatively, D is TRBD1 or TRBD2 (5 bases each). Trimming stripped 5 bases from V and 9 bases from J, with 17 bases between. CDR3 length: 14 amino acids. This chain's CDR3 is CASSTGTAGIEQFF. The DNA for the CDR3 is TGTGCCAGCAGTACCGGGACGGCCGGGATTGAGCAGTTCTTC.

V usage is TRBV15 and J usage is TRBJ1-6, with TRBD1 matching over 9 bases. J lost 7 bases, V lost 2 bases, and 6 bases had no gene match. The CDR3 has 16 amino acids. Germline V gives CDR1 LNHNV, CDR2 YYDKDF (reference sequence). CDR3 region: CATSRPQGAENSPLHF. CDR3 sequence (DNA): TGTGCCACCAGCAGACCACAGGGGGCGGAGAATTCACCCCTCCACTTT. Filled out from reference TRBV15 and TRBJ1-6, the complete variable domain reads DAMVIQNPRYQVTQFGKPVTLSCSQTLNHNVMYWYQQKSSQAPKLLFHYYDKDFNNEADTPDNFQSRRPNTSFCFLDIRSPGLGDTAMYLCATSRPQGAENSPLHFGNGTRLTVT.

The chain couples TRBV6-2 or TRBV6-3 to TRBJ1-2; D gene uncertain. Trimming removed 0 bases at V and 8 bases at J, with 13 bases between. The germline V gene encodes CDR1 MNHEY and CDR2 SVGEGT. The CDR3 covers 14 residues. The CDR3 sequence: CASSYSAITPGYTF. The CDR3 nucleotides are TGTGCCAGCAGTTACTCAGCAATTACACCCGGCTACACCTTC.

This clonotype was found a few times. V gene TRBV20-1 combines with J gene TRBJ1-1, with a possible D match to TRBD1 (6 bases). V lost 3 bases and J 0 bases, leaving 14 bases between the germline ends. The CDR3 contains 15 residues. Germline assignment: CDR1 DFQATT and CDR2 SNEGSKA (reference sequence). In DNA form, the CDR3 reads TGCAGTGCTAGCATGGGGGCTCAGGTGAACACTGAAGCTTTCTTT. Translated, it gives CSASMGAQVNTEAFF.

This clonotype came up a few times. The chain has TRBV4-3 and TRBJ1-6; D not certain. The V end lost 0 bases, the J end lost 8 bases, and 11 bases lay between the germline ends. This CDR3 contains 15 residues. CDR1 LGHNA and CDR2 YSLEER come from the germline V gene. The CDR3 is CASSQDPGMYSPLHF. CDR3 DNA sequence: TGCGCCAGCAGCCAAGATCCCGGGATGTATTCACCCCTCCACTTT.

This clonotype was detected once. The chain recombines TRBV5-1 with TRBJ1-6; TRBD1 might be the D (6 bases). The CDR3 extends over 16 amino acids. The germline CDR1 and CDR2 sequences are SGHRS and YFSETQ. Trimming cost V 4 bases and J 9 bases, with 20 bases left between them. The CDR3 DNA is TGCGCCAGCAGCCTGGACAGTCTCGGGGTAGGTTCACCCCTCCACTTT. It yields the protein CASSLDSLGVGSPLHF.

Many counts were recorded for this clonotype. The CDR3 is CATSRDPGNTEAFF. CDR3 bases: TGTGCCACCAGCAGAGATCCCGGGAACACTGAAGCTTTCTTT. The V gene is TRBV15, the J gene TRBJ1-1; D is undetermined. Germline values: CDR1 LNHNV, CDR2 YYDKDF (reference sequence). CDR3 size: 14 residues. Trimming removed 0 bases at V and 1 base at J, with 6 bases between.

This clonotype appeared a few times. CDR3 in DNA: TGCAGTACCTCAGTGGCGGGCATGGCGAACACCGGGGAGCTGTTTTTT. Translated: CSTSVAGMANTGELFF. This chain uses TRBV20-1 with TRBJ2-2, with a tentative D call TRBD2 (5 bases). This CDR3 is 16 amino acids long. The V gene's germline CDR1 is DFQATT and CDR2 SNEGSKA (reference sequence). With 8 bases removed from V and 0 bases from J, the gap between germline ends came to 19 bases.

This clonotype was detected ten times or more. This chain connects TRBV9 to TRBJ1-5, with D perhaps matching TRBD1 (6 bases). The CDR3 runs to 14 residues. Trimming pared 4 bases from V and 3 bases from J, leaving 11 bases between. Germline V gene data show CDR1 as SGDLS and CDR2 as YYNGEE. The CDR3 sequence is CASSRTGINQPQHF. The CDR3 nucleotides read TGTGCCAGCAGCCGAACAGGGATCAATCAGCCCCAGCATTTT.

The chain recombines TRBV4-2 with TRBJ1-4; TRBD1 matches at 7 bases. With 5 bases clipped from V and 8 bases from J, the junction kept 8 bases outside the gene matches. This CDR3 has 14 amino acids. The germline V gene encodes CDR1 LGHNA and CDR2 YNFKEQ. The CDR3 region has the DNA TGTGCCAGCAGCAATGTAACAGGGGAAGAAAAACTGTTTTTT. Translation gives CASSNVTGEEKLFF.

This clonotype came up a few times. This chain connects TRBV12-3 or TRBV12-4 to TRBJ1-1; 8 nucleotides line up with TRBD1. The CDR3 extends over 14 amino acids. The V gene end was trimmed by 3 bases and the J gene end by 4 bases; junction bases not matched to a gene: 4. The chain's CDR3 is CASSFTGGGTEAFF. The DNA of the CDR3 is TGTGCCAGCAGTTTTACAGGGGGAGGCACTGAAGCTTTCTTT.

The chain carries TRBV28 and TRBJ2-1; D uncertain. Looked up from germline, CDR1 is MDHEN and CDR2 is SYDVKM. The CDR3 contains 12 residues. V lost 5 bases to trimming and J lost 10 bases, with 12 bases between them. CDR3 sequence (DNA): TGTGCCAGCAGTCCGACTCCTCCCGAGCAGTTCTTC. Its translation is CASSPTPPEQFF.